This T cell receptor (beta chain) stems from a study of T cell repertoires in cytomegalovirus infection. Study-wide results and caveats: HLA-C-restricted TCR beta clonotypes specific for CMV led the ex vivo response.

The CDR3 extends over 17 amino acids. The junction had 12 bases not matched to a gene; V was cut back by 5 bases and J by 2 bases. In germline, CDR1 is MNHEY, CDR2 SMNVEV (reference sequence). About this clonotype: Its antigen is currently unknown.

In TCRdb, the reads were re-called with MiXCR into one record per CDR3 protein. The sample includes a few hundred thousand distinct CDR3 sequences, more than 9% of them seen just once. This TCR was recovered from a human donor in good health (CMV status not recorded). Some clones in this sample may be carry-over from other donors' samples. Sequenced input: PBMCs. The J gene is TRBJ2-3, the V gene TRBV27, with 8 bases identical to TRBD2. DNA for the CDR3: TGTGCCAGCAGTCCGGGACTAGTTCGGTTTTCCACAGATACGCAGTATTTT. Its protein is CASSPGLVRFSTDTQYF.